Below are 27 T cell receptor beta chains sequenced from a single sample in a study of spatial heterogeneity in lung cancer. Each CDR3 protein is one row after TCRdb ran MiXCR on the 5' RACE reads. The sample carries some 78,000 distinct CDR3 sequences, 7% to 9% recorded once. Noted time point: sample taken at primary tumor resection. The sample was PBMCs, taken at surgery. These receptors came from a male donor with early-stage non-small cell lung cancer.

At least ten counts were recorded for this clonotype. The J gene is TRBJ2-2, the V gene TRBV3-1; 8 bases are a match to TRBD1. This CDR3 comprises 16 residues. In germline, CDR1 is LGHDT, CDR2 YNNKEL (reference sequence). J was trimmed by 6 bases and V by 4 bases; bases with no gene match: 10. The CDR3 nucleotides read TGTGCCAGCAGCCCACCTGGACAGGGCTGGGCCGGGGAGCTGTTTTTT. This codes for CASSPPGQGWAGELFF.

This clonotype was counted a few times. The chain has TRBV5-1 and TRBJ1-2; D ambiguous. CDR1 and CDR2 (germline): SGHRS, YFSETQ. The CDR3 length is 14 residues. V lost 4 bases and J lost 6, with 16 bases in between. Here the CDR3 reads CASSQTLGADGYTF. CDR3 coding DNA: TGCGCCAGCAGCCAGACTCTGGGAGCCGATGGCTACACCTTC.

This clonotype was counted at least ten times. CDR3 bases: TGTGCCAGCAGCCATGGGGGCAATCAGCCCCAGCATTTT. Translated, it gives CASSHGGNQPQHF. J is TRBJ1-5 and V is TRBV3-1; D is undetermined. In germline, CDR1 is LGHDT, CDR2 YNNKEL (reference sequence). CDR3 length: 13 residues. The V and J ends lost 3 bases and 2 bases respectively, with 5 bases between them.

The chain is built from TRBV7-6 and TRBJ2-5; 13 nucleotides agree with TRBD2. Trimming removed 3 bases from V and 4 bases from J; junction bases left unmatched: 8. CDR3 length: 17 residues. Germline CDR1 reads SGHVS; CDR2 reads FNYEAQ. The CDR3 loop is CASSLYSGTSGIETQYF. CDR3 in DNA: TGTGCCAGCAGCTTGTATTCCGGGACTAGCGGGATAGAGACCCAGTACTTC. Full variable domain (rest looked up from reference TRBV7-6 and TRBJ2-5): GAGVSQSPRYKVTKRGQDVALRCDPISGHVSLYWYRQALGQGPEFLTYFNYEAQQDKSGLPNDRFSAERPEGSISTLTIQRTEQRDSAMYRCASSLYSGTSGIETQYFGPGTRLLVL.

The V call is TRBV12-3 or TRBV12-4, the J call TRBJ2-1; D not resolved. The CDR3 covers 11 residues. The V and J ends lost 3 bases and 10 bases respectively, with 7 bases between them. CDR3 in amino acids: CASSLPLEQFF. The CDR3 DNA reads TGTGCCAGCAGTTTGCCCTTAGAGCAGTTCTTC.

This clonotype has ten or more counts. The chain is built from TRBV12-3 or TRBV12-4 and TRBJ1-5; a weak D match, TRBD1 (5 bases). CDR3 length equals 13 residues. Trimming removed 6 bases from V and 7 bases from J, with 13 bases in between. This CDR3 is CASRARRGQPQHF. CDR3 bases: TGTGCCAGCAGAGCTAGGCGGGGGCAGCCCCAGCATTTT.

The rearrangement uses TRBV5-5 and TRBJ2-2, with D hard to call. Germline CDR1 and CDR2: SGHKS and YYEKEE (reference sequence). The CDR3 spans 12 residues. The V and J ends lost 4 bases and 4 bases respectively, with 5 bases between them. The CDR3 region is CASSPSTGELFF. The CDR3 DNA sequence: TGTGCCAGCAGCCCAAGCACCGGGGAGCTGTTTTTT. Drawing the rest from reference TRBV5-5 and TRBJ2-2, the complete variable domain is DAGVTQSPTHLIKTRGQQVTLRCSPISGHKSVSWYQQVLGQGPQFIFQYYEKEERGRGNFPDRFSARQFPNYSSELNVNALLLGDSALYLCASSPSTGELFFGEGSRLTVL.

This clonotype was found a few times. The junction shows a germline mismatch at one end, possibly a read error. This CDR3 reads CASSLYRDRPYF. Written as DNA, the CDR3 is TGTGCCAGCAGCTTATACCGGGACAGGCCTTACTTC. The genes are TRBV7-3 and TRBJ2-1, with TRBD1 identical over 8 bases. The germline V gene encodes CDR1 SGHTA and CDR2 FQGTGA. This CDR3 region has 12 residues.

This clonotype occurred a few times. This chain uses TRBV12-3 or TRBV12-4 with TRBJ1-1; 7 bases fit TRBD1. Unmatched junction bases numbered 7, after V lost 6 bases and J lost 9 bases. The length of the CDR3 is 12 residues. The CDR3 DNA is TGTGCCAGCAGCCGATCGACAGGGCAAGCTTTCTTT. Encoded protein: CASSRSTGQAFF.

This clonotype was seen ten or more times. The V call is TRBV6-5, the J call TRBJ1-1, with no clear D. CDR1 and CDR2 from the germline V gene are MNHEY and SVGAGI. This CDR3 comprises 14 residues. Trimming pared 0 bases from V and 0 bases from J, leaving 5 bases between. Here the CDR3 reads CASSYSAVNTEAFF. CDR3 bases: TGTGCCAGCAGTTACTCTGCGGTGAACACTGAAGCTTTCTTT.

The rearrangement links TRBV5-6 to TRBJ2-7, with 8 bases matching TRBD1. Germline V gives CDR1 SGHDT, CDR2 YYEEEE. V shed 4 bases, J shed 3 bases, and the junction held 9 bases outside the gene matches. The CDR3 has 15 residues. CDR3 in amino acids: CASSDGDRGDYEQYF. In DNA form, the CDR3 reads TGTGCCAGCAGCGACGGTGACAGGGGTGACTACGAGCAGTACTTC.

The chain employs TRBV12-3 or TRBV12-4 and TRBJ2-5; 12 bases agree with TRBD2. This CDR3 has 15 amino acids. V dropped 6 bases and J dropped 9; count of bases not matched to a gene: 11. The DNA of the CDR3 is TGTGCCAGCAGCCCCCGACTAGCGGGGGCCGGGGCCCAGTACTTC. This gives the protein CASSPRLAGAGAQYF.

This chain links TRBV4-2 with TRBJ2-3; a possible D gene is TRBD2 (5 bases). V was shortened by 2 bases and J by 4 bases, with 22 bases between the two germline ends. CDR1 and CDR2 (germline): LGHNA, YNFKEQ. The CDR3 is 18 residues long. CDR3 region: CASSQKVTAGRNADTQYF. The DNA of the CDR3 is TGTGCCAGCAGCCAAAAGGTTACGGCGGGCCGGAATGCAGATACGCAGTATTTT.

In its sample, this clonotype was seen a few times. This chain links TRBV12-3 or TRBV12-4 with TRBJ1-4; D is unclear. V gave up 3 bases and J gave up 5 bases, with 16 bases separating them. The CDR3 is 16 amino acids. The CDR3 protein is CASSLRLFGSNEKLFF. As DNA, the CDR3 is TGTGCCAGCAGTTTGCGACTATTCGGGTCAAATGAAAAACTGTTTTTT.

The CDR3 region has the DNA TGTGCCAGCAGCTCACCGGGCGCAGATACGCAGTATTTT. Translation gives CASSSPGADTQYF. This chain links TRBV7-9 with TRBJ2-3; D is unclear. The CDR3 has 13 amino acids. Germline CDR1 and CDR2: SEHNR and FQNEAQ (reference sequence). Trimming took 4 bases from V and 4 from J, leaving 9 bases between them.

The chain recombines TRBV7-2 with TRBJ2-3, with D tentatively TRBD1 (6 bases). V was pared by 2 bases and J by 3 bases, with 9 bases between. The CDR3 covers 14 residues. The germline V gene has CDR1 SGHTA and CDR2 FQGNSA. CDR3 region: CASSLFRGTDTQYF. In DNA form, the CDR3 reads TGTGCCAGCAGCTTATTTAGGGGGACAGATACGCAGTATTTT.

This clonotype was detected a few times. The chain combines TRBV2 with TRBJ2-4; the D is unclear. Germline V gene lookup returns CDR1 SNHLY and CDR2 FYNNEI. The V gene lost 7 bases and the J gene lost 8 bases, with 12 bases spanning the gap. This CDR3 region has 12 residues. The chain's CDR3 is CASKGAPHIQYF. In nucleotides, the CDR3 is TGTGCCAGCAAGGGCGCTCCACACATTCAGTACTTC.

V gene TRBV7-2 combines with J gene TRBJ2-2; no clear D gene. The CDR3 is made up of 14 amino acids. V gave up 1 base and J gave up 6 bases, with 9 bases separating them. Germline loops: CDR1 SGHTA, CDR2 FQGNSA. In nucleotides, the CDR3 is TGTGCCAGCAGCTTAGTCTTTTTAGCCGGGGAGCTGTTTTTT. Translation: CASSLVFLAGELFF.

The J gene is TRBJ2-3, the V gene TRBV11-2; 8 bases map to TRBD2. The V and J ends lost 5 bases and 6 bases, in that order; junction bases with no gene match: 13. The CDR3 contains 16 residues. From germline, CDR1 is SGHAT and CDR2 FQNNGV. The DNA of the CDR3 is TGTGCCAGCAGCCTCGAGCCGGGAGGGCGGTGGGATACGCAGTATTTT. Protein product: CASSLEPGGRWDTQYF.

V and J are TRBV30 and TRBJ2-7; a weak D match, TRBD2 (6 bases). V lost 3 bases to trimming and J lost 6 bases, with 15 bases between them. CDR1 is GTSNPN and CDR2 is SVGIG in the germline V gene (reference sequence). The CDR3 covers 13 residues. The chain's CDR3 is CAWSHGGVGEQYF. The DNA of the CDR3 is TGTGCCTGGAGCCACGGAGGGGTCGGCGAGCAGTACTTC.

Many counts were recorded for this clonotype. The CDR3 loop is CSARDVGSNYGYTF. The DNA of the CDR3 is TGCAGTGCTAGAGATGTAGGTTCTAACTATGGCTACACCTTC. V usage is TRBV20-1 and J usage is TRBJ1-2, with D unclear. The V end lost 0 bases, the J end lost 0 bases, and 8 bases lay between the germline ends. Germline CDR1 is DFQATT and CDR2 is SNEGSKA (reference sequence). CDR3 length equals 14 residues.

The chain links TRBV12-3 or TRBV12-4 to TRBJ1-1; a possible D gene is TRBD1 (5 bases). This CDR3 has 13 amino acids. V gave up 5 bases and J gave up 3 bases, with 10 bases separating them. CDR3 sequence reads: CASSNGADTEAFF. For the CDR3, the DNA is TGTGCCAGCAGTAACGGGGCCGACACTGAAGCTTTCTTT.

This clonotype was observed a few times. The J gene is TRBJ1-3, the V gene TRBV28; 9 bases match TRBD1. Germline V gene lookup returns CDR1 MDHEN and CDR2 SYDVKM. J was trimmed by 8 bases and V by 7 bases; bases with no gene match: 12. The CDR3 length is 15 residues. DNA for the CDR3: TGTGCCAGCACTCTGACAGGGGGGCTAATGTACACCATATATTTT. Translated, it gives CASTLTGGLMYTIYF.

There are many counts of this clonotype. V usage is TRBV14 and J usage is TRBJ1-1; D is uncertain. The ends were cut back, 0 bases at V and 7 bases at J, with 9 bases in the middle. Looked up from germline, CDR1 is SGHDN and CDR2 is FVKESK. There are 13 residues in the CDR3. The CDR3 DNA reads TGTGCCAGCAGCCAAGATATCGGCAGTGAAGCTTTCTTT. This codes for CASSQDIGSEAFF. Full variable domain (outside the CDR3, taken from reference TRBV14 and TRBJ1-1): EAGVTQFPSHSVIEKGQTVTLRCDPISGHDNLYWYRRVMGKEIKFLLHFVKESKQDESGMPNNRFLAERTGGTYSTLKVQPAELEDSGVYFCASSQDIGSEAFFGQGTRLTVV.

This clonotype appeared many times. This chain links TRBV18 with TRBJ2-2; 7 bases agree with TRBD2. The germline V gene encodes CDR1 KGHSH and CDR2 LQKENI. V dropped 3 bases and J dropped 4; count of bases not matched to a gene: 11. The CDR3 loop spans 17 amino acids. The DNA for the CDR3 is TGTGCCAGCTCACCGCGCGGGAGCGGGATAGGCACCGGGGAGCTGTTTTTT. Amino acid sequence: CASSPRGSGIGTGELFF. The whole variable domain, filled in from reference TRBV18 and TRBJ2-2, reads NAGVMQNPRHLVRRRGQEARLRCSPMKGHSHVYWYRQLPEEGLKFMVYLQKENIIDESGMPKERFSAEFPKEGPSILRIQQVVRGDSAAYFCASSPRGSGIGTGELFFGEGSRLTVL.

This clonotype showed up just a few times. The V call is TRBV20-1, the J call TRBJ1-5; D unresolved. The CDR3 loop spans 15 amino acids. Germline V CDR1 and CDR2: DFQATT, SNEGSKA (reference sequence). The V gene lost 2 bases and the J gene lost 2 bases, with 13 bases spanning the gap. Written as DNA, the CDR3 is TGCAGTGCTAGACCCCTAATCGAGGGCAATCAGCCCCAGCATTTT. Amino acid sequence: CSARPLIEGNQPQHF.

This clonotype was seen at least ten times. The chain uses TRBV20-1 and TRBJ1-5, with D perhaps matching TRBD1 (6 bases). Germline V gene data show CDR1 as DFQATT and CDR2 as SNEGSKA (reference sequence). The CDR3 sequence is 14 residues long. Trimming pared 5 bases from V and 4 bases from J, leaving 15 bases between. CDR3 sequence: CSARDRRGNQPQHF. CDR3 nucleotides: TGCAGTGCTCGCGACAGGAGAGGAAATCAGCCCCAGCATTTT.